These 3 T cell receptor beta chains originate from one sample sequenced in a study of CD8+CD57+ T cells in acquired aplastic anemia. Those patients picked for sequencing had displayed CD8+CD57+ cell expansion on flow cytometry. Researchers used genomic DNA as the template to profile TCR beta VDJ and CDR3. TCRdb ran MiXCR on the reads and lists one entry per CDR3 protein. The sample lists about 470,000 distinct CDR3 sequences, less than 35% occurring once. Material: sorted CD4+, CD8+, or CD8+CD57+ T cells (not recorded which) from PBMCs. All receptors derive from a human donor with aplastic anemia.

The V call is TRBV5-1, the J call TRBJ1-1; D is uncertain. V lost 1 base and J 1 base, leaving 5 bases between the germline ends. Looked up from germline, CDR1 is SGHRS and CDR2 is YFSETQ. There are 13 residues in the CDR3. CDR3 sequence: CASSLSWNTEAFF. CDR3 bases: TGCGCCAGCAGCTTGTCCTGGAACACTGAAGCTTTCTTT.

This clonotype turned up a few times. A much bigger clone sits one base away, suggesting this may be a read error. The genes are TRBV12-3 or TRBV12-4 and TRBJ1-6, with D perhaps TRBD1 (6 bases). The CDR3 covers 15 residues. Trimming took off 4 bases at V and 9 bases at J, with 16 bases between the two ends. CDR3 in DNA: TGTGCCAGCAGTTCAGCACAGGGACGGGGTTCACCCCTCCACTTT. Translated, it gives CASSSAQGRGSPLHF.

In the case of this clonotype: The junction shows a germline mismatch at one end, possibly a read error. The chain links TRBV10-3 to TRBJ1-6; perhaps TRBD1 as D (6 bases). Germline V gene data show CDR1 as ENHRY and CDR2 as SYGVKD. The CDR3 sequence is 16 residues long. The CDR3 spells CASSYVAQGLNSPLHF. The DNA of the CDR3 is TGTGCCAGCAGTTACGTTGCACAGGGACTTAATTCACCCCTCCACTTT.